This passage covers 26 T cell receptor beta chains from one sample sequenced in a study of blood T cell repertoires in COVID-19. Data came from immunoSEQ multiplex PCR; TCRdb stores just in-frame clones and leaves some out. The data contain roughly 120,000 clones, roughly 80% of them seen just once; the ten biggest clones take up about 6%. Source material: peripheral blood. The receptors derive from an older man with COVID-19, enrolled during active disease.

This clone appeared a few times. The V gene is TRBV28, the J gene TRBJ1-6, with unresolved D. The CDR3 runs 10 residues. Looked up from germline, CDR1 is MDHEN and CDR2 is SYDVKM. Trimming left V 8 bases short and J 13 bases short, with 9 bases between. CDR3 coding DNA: TGTGCCAGCGGTTCCCCGCCCCTCCACTTT. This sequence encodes CASGSPPLHF.

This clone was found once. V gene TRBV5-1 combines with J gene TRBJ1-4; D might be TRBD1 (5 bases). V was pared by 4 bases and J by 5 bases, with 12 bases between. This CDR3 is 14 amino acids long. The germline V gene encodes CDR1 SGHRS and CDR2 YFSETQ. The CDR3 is CASSLDSINEKLFF. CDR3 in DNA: TGCGCCAGCAGCCTAGACAGCATAAATGAAAAACTGTTTTTT.

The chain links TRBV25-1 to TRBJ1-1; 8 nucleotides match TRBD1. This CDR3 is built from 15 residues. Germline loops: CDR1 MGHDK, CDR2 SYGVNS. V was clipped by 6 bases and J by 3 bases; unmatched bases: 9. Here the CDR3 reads CASSQTGVGDTEAFF. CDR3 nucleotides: TGTGCCAGCAGCCAGACAGGGGTAGGAGACACTGAAGCTTTCTTT.

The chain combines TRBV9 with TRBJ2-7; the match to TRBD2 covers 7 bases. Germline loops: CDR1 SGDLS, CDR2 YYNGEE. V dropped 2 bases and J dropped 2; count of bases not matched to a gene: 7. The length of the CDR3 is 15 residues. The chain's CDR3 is CASSVRASGPYEQYF. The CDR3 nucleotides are TGTGCCAGCAGCGTTCGAGCTAGCGGCCCCTACGAGCAGTACTTC.

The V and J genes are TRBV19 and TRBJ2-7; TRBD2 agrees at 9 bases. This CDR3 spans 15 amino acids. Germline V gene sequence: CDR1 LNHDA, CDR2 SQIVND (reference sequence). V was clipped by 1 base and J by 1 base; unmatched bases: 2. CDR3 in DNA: TGTGCCAGTAGTATAGGGCTAGCGGGGTCCTACGAGCAGTACTTC. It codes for CASSIGLAGSYEQYF.

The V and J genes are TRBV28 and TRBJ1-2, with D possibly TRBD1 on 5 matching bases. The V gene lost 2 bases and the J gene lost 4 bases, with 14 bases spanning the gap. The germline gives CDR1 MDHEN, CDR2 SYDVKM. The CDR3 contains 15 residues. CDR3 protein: CASSLMGGRSYGYTF. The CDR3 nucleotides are TGTGCCAGCAGTTTAATGGGGGGAAGGAGCTATGGCTACACCTTC.

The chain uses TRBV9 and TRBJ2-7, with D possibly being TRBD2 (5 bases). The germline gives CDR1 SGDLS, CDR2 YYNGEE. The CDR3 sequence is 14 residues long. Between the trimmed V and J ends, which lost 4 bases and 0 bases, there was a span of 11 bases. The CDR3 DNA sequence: TGTGCCAGCAGCCCACCCGGGATCTCCTACGAGCAGTACTTC. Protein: CASSPPGISYEQYF.

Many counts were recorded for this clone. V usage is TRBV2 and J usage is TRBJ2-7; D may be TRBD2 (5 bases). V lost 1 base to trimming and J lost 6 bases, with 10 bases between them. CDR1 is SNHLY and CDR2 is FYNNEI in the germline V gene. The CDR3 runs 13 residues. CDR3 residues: CASSEGLFSEQYF. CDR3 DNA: TGTGCCAGCAGTGAAGGACTATTCTCCGAGCAGTACTTC.

The CDR3 DNA reads as TGTGCCAGTAGTATAGGGAGGATTCTCAACTATGGCTACACCTTC. This sequence encodes CASSIGRILNYGYTF. The chain combines TRBV19 with TRBJ1-2; D call uncertain. The CDR3 has 15 residues. V shed 1 base and J shed 2 bases, with 11 bases lying between them. Looked up from germline, CDR1 is LNHDA and CDR2 is SQIVND (reference sequence).

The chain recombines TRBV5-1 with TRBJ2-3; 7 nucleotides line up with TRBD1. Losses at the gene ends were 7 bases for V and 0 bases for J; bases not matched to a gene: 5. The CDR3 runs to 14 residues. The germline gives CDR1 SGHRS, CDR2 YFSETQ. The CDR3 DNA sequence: TGCGCCAGCTCTCAGGGGGACAGCACAGATACGCAGTATTTT. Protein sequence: CASSQGDSTDTQYF.

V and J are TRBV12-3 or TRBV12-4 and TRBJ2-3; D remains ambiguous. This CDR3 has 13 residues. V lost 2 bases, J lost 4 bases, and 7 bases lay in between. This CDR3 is CASSLRGPDTQYF. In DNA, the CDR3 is TGTGCCAGCAGTTTAAGAGGCCCAGATACGCAGTATTTT.

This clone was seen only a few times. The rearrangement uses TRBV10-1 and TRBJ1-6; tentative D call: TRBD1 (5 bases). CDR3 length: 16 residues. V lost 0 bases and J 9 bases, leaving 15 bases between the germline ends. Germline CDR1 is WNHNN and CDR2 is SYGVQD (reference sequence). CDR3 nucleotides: TGCGCCAGCAGTGAGTCGGCAGGGAATCTTTCTTCACCCCTCCACTTT. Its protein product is CASSESAGNLSSPLHF.

The CDR3 region has the DNA TGTGCCAGCCGGACAGGGGGTGGTTCACCCCTCCACTTT. It specifies CASRTGGGSPLHF. This rearrangement joins TRBV6-5 to TRBJ1-6, with 10 bases aligning to TRBD1. The CDR3 runs 13 residues. Germline values: CDR1 MNHEY, CDR2 SVGAGI. The junction had 4 bases not matched to a gene; V was cut back by 8 bases and J by 9 bases.

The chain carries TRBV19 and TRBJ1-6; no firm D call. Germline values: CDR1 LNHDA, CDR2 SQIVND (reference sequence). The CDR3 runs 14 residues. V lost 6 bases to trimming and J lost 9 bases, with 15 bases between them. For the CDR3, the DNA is TGTGCCAGTAGCGGGAGCGGAAGGCGTTCACCCCTCCACTTT. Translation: CASSGSGRRSPLHF.

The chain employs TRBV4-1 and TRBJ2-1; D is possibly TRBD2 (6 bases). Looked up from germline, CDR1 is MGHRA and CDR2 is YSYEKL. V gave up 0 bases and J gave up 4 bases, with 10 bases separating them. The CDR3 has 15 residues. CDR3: CASSQEGTYYNEQFF. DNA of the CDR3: TGCGCCAGCAGCCAAGAAGGGACTTATTACAATGAGCAGTTCTTC.

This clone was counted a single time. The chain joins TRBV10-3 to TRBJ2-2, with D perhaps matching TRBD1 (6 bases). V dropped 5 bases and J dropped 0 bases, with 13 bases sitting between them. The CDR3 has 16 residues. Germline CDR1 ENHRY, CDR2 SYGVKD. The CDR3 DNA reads TGTGCCATCAGTCCTCAGGGGCAGGCGAACACCGGGGAGCTGTTTTTT. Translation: CAISPQGQANTGELFF.

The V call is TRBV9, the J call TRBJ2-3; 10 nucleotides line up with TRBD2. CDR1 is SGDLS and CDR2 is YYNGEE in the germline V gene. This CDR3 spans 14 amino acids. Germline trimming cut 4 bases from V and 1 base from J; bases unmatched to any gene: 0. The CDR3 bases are TGTGCCAGCAGCCTAGCGGGAGGCACAGATACGCAGTATTTT. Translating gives CASSLAGGTDTQYF.

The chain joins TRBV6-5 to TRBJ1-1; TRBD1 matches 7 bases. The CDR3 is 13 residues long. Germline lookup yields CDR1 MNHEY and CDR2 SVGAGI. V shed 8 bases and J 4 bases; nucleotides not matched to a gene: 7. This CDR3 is CASGRTGSTEAFF. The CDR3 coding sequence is TGTGCCAGCGGTAGGACAGGTAGCACTGAAGCTTTCTTT.

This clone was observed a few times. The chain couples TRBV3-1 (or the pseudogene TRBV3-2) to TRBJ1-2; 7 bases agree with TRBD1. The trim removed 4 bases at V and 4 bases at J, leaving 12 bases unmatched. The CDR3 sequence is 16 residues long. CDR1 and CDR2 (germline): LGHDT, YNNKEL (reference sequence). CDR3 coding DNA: TGTGCCAGCAGCCGACAGGGTGTGGGGGCGTTCTATGGCTACACCTTC. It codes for CASSRQGVGAFYGYTF.

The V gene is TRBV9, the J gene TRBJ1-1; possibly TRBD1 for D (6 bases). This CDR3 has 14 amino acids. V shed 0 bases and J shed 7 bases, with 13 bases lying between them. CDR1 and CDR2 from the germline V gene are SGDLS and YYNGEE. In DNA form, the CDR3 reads TGTGCCAGCAGCGTAGGTGGGGACACCCTTGAAGCTTTCTTT. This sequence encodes CASSVGGDTLEAFF.

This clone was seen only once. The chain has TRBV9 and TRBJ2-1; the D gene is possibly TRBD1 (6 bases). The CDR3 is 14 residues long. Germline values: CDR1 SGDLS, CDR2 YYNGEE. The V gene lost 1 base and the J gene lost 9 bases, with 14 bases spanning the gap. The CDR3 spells CASSVSQGQGEQFF. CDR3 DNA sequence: TGTGCCAGCAGCGTAAGTCAGGGACAAGGTGAGCAGTTCTTC.

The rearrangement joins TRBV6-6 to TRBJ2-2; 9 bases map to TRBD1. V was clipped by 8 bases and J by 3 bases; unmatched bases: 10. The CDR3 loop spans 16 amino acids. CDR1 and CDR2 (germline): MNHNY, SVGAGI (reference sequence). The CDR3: CASLVPGQGHTGELFF. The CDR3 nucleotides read TGTGCCAGCCTAGTGCCGGGACAGGGACACACCGGGGAGCTGTTTTTT.

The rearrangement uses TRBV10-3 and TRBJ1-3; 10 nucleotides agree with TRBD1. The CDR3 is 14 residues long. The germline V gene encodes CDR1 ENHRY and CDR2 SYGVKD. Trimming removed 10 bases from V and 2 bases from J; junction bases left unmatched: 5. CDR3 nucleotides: TGTGCCAGCCGAGGACAGGGGGCTGGAAACACCATATATTTT. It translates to CASRGQGAGNTIYF.

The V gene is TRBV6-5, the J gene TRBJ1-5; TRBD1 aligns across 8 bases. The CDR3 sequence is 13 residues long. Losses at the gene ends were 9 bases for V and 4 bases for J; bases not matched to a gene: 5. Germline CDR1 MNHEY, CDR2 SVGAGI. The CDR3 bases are TGTGCCAGTAGACAGGGGACAAATCAGCCCCAGCATTTT. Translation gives CASRQGTNQPQHF.

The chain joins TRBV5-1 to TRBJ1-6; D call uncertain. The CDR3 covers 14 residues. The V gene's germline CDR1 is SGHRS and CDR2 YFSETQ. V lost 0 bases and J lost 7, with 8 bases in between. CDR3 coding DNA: TGCGCCAGCAGCTTGGACGGAGCGAATTCACCCCTCCACTTT. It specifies CASSLDGANSPLHF.

CDR3 protein: CASISGSSYNEQFF. The DNA for the CDR3 is TGTGCCAGCATCAGCGGGAGCTCCTACAATGAGCAGTTCTTC. J is TRBJ2-1 and V is TRBV28; TRBD2 matches 8 bases. Germline V gives CDR1 MDHEN, CDR2 SYDVKM. The V and J ends lost 7 bases and 0 bases, in that order; junction bases with no gene match: 2. The CDR3 runs to 14 residues. The full variable domain, rest sourced from reference TRBV28 and TRBJ2-1, is DVKVTQSSRYLVKRTGEKVFLECVQDMDHENMFWYRQDPGLGLRLIYFSYDVKMKEKGDIPEGYSVSREKKERFSLILESASTNQTSMYLCASISGSSYNEQFFGPGTRLTVL.